Listed below are T cell receptor beta chains from one sample, sequenced in a study of T-cell reconstitution after alpha-beta-depleted transplantation in children. One entry per CDR3 protein, called by TCRdb with MiXCR from the PCR reads. Of about 170,000 distinct CDR3 sequences listed, approximately 12% are singletons. Source: PBMCs, taken before TCRalphabeta/CD19-depleted stem cell transplant. The receptors derive from a boy younger than 10 with acute myeloid leukemia, due to receive a stem cell transplant. CDR3s include the opening cysteine and the closing phenylalanine or tryptophan. The D gene is left open where the match is weak. Part of the rows lack a size; the others show once, few, many or a class for expanded clones.

cdr3_aa: CASSSTTGNTEAFF
cdr3_nt: TGTGCCAGCAGTTCCACGACAGGAAACACTGAAGCTTTCTTT
clone_size: many
j_call: TRBJ1-1
v_call: TRBV12-3/TRBV12-4
d_call: -

cdr3_aa: CSARESGNQPQHF
cdr3_nt: TGCAGTGCTAGAGAGTCAGGCAATCAGCCCCAGCATTTT
clone_size: many
j_call: TRBJ1-5
v_call: TRBV20-1
d_call: -

cdr3_aa: CSARGTSGSYYEQYF
cdr3_nt: TGCAGTGCTAGGGGAACTAGCGGGAGTTACTACGAGCAGTACTTC
clone_size: many
j_call: TRBJ2-7
v_call: TRBV20-1
d_call: TRBD2

cdr3_aa: CCARDDRTHELSEQYF
cdr3_nt: TGCTGTGCTAGAGATGATAGGACCCACGAACTGAGCGAGCAGTACTTC
clone_size: -
j_call: TRBJ2-7
v_call: TRBV20-1
d_call: -

cdr3_aa: CASSLGFRQTYNSPLHF
cdr3_nt: TGTGCCAGCAGCTTAGGCTTTCGGCAGACATATAATTCACCCCTCCACTTT
clone_size: many
j_call: TRBJ1-6
v_call: TRBV7-6
d_call: -

cdr3_aa: CASSLGQESRPQHF
cdr3_nt: TGTGCCAGCAGTTTAGGACAGGAGAGTAGGCCCCAGCATTTT
clone_size: many
j_call: TRBJ1-5
v_call: TRBV12-3/TRBV12-4
d_call: -

cdr3_aa: CASSWPGTDVKETQYF
cdr3_nt: TGTGCCAGCAGCTGGCCCGGGACAGATGTAAAAGAGACCCAGTACTTC
clone_size: many
j_call: TRBJ2-5
v_call: TRBV7-6
d_call: TRBD1

cdr3_aa: CASSPRRNSYNEQFF
cdr3_nt: TGTGCCAGCAGCCCGCGTAGGAACTCCTACAATGAGCAGTTCTTC
clone_size: few
j_call: TRBJ2-1
v_call: TRBV7-8
d_call: -

cdr3_aa: CASREGNIQYF
cdr3_nt: TGTGCCAGCAGGGAGGGAAACATTCAGTACTTC
clone_size: many
j_call: TRBJ2-4
v_call: TRBV6-1
d_call: -

cdr3_aa: CASSPQTGNNEKLFF
cdr3_nt: TGCGCCAGCAGCCCACAGACAGGGAATAATGAAAAACTGTTTTTT
clone_size: many
j_call: TRBJ1-4
v_call: TRBV5-1
d_call: TRBD1

cdr3_aa: CASSFRNDRAGYGYTF
cdr3_nt: TGTGCCAGCAGTTTTAGGAACGACAGGGCCGGCTATGGCTACACCTTC
clone_size: -
j_call: TRBJ1-2
v_call: TRBV28
d_call: TRBD1

cdr3_aa: CASSLVVGRGNTEAFF
cdr3_nt: TGTGCCAGCAGCTTAGTCGTAGGCAGGGGGAACACTGAAGCTTTCTTT
clone_size: many
j_call: TRBJ1-1
v_call: TRBV7-2
d_call: -

cdr3_aa: CSVVYGQVAGIREAFF
cdr3_nt: TGCAGCGTTGTCTACGGACAGGTTGCCGGTATACGAGAAGCTTTCTTT
clone_size: many
j_call: TRBJ1-1
v_call: TRBV29-1
d_call: TRBD1

cdr3_aa: CASTDSESGYTF
cdr3_nt: TGTGCCAGCACCGACTCGGAATCTGGCTACACCTTC
clone_size: many
j_call: TRBJ1-2
v_call: TRBV6-5
d_call: -

cdr3_aa: CASSAPGRTYNEQFF
cdr3_nt: TGTGCCAGTAGTGCCCCCGGGCGCACCTACAATGAGCAGTTCTTC
clone_size: -
j_call: TRBJ2-1
v_call: TRBV19
d_call: -

cdr3_aa: CASSFEPDRATNEKLFF
cdr3_nt: TGTGCCAGCAGCTTTGAACCCGACCGGGCAACTAATGAAAAACTGTTTTTT
clone_size: many
j_call: TRBJ1-4
v_call: TRBV7-9
d_call: -

cdr3_aa: CASSLGAANYGYTF
cdr3_nt: TGCGCCAGCAGCTTGGGGGCCGCAAACTATGGCTACACCTTC
clone_size: many
j_call: TRBJ1-2
v_call: TRBV5-1
d_call: -

cdr3_aa: CACRTGKITGELFF
cdr3_nt: TGTGCCTGCAGGACAGGGAAGATCACCGGGGAGCTGTTTTTT
clone_size: many
j_call: TRBJ2-2
v_call: TRBV30
d_call: TRBD1

cdr3_aa: CASSQGLAGGPETQYF
cdr3_nt: TGTGCCAGCAGCCAAGGACTAGCGGGAGGGCCAGAGACCCAGTACTTC
clone_size: many
j_call: TRBJ2-5
v_call: TRBV4-2
d_call: TRBD2

cdr3_aa: CASSLDPNRVGAYEQYF
cdr3_nt: TGTGCCAGCAGTTTAGACCCGAACAGGGTTGGGGCCTATGAGCAGTACTTC
clone_size: -
j_call: TRBJ2-7
v_call: TRBV28
d_call: -